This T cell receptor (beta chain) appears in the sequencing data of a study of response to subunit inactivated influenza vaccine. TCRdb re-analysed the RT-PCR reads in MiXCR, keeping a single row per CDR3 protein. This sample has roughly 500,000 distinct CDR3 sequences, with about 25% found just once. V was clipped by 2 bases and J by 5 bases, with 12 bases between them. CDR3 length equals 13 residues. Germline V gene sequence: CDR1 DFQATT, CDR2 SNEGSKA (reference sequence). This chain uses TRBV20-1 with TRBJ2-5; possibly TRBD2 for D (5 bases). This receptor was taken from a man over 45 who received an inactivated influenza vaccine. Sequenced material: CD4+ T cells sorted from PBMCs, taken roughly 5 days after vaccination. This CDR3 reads CSARLAIGETQYF. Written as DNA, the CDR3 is TGCAGTGCTAGACTAGCCATTGGGGAGACCCAGTACTTC.